This T cell receptor (beta chain) was sequenced for a study of blood T cell repertoires in COVID-19 (TCRdb year 2020). Background for the entire study: Collaborator samples came from the United States, Italy and Spain and covered acute and convalescent phases of COVID-19. Nearly every sample came with metadata listing a de-identified subject ID, COVID-19 status, age in years and sex. The samples were drawn from the first 160 participants of the ongoing ImmuneRACE study and from 1,200 or so subjects provided by 6 global collaborators. The prospective study material was composed of cDNA or gDNA derived from T cells, B-cell-depleted T cells, or PBMCs. HLA class I and class II types, where available, came from metadata supplied by the sample provider rather than from assay-based typing. A freely available public database, intended as a resource for researchers studying the immune response to SARS-CoV-2, is where the repertoires were released. Deeply sampled blood TCRbeta repertoires from subjects exposed to, actively infected with, or recovered from COVID-19 were included in the dataset. General findings and caveats noted by the study authors: The amount of clinical and demographic metadata varied by source and participant and was provided uncurated.

With regard to this clone: Its antigen specificity is not known. There are no base qualities to consult, and no much larger clone falls within one base.

Relative to germline, V is missing 10 bases and J is missing 0 bases, with 14 bases of the junction outside any gene match. Based on the germline V gene (reference sequence), the CDR1 and CDR2 sequences are LNHDA and SQIVND. Measured from the cysteine to the phenylalanine, the CDR3 is 16 residues long. The kept DNA is CDR3 alone, 48 bases in frame from the first base. Each collaborating institution followed its own protocols to collect whole blood in K2EDTA tubes. Collaborator samples were shipped for TCRbeta analysis as frozen whole blood, isolated PBMCs, or DNA extracted from either sample type. The immunoSEQ Assay, a bias-controlled multiplex PCR, was used to amplify TCRbeta CDR3 regions from genomic DNA. In the original analysis: Within the assay, amplification of reference gene primers was used to estimate how many nucleated cells each sample contained. Sequence reads were collapsed and filtered to measure the absolute abundance of every unique TCRbeta CDR3 rearrangement. Productive Simpson clonality was computed per sample as the square root of Simpson's diversity index over productive rearrangements. TCRdb obtained this table from immuneACCESS and retained in-frame rearrangements with V and J assigned. These tables miss some clones; where compared with another copy, unresolved V genes account for less than half of the shortfall, and the remainder is unexplained. Clonal size and the V and J genes are those of that table, whereas D and trimming came from the DNA. The sample profile shows 45,000 or so clones; about 87% of them were found once. 10% to 15% of the sample is held by the ten biggest clonotypes.

Sequenced material: peripheral blood. The receptor's source is an elderly man with acute or convalescent COVID-19. The rearranged segments are TRBV19 and TRBJ1-2; TRBD1 matches 7 bases in the middle. This receptor carries the CDR3 CATNTARQGANYGYTF. The nucleotide sequence is TGTGCCACCAACACGGCCAGACAGGGTGCTAACTATGGCTACACCTTC.